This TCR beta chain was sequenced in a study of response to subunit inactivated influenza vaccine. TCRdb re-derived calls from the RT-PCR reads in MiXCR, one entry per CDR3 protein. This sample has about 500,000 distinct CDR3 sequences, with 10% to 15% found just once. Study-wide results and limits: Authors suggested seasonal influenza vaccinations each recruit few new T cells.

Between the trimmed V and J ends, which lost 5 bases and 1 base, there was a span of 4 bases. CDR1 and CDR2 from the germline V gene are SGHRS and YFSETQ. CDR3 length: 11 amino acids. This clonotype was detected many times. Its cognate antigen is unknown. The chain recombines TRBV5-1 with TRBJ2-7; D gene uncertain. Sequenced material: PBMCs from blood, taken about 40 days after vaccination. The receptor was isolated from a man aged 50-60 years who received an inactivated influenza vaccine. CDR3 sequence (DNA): TGCGCCAGCAGACGGTCCTACGAGCAGTACTTC. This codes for CASRRSYEQYF.